The rows below give T cell receptor beta chains drawn from one sample of a study of molecular identifiers for immune sequencing clone quantification. TCRdb used MiXCR to reprocess the PCR reads, holding one entry per CDR3 protein. The data contain 97,000 or so distinct CDR3 sequences, 20% to 25% of them singletons. The sequencing sample was made of naive CD8+ T cells from blood, with Jurkat cell RNA spiked in. Every receptor here comes from a human donor in good health. Some libraries in this study had Jurkat cell RNA spiked in. CDR3s include the opening cysteine and the closing phenylalanine or tryptophan. The D gene is left open where the match is weak.

d_gene	v_gene	CDR3aa
NA	TRBV5-8	CASSLGPGNSPSYEQYF
NA	TRBV10-3	CAISPSDTSDRGTQYF
NA	TRBV7-9	CASSPTVFTGSYNEQSF
TRBD2	TRBV12-3/TRBV12-4	CASSFEWAGGNEQFF
NA	TRBV27	CASSQGNQPQHF
NA	TRBV15	CATSRVSAGAPLHF
NA	TRBV4-1	CASSQGIWAANEQFF
NA	TRBV27	CASRTTVGTYEQYF
NA	TRBV6-2/TRBV6-3	CASSYSGPSYEQYF
TRBD1	TRBV5-1	CASSLNRGQDTQYF
NA	TRBV9	CASSVGSAYNSPLHF
NA	TRBV20-1	CSALPGFSSYNEPFF
NA	TRBV5-6	CASSLDARGNIQYF
NA	TRBV28	CASSLFAEVANEQYF
NA	TRBV10-1	CASSELNTGELFF
NA	TRBV7-6	CASSPRITDTQYF
TRBD2	TRBV4-2	CASSQDKSREGSYSEQFF
TRBD2	TRBV28	CATRSPGGGPGEQFF
NA	TRBV29-1	CSVELLATDTQYF
TRBD2	TRBV5-1	CASSLVAGGTYNVQFF
NA	TRBV7-6	CASSFIQGLDEQFF
TRBD2	TRBV30	CAWSVLAGVHEQYF
NA	TRBV4-2	CASSQDRGGFTYNEQFF
TRBD1	TRBV4-1	CASRQDEMGTGPSYEQYF
NA	TRBV7-9	CASSSRRGGYNEQFF
TRBD1	TRBV6-2/TRBV6-3	CASSYRTGVNEQFF
NA	TRBV5-1	CARRHPGRLNTEAFF
TRBD2	TRBV6-2/TRBV6-3	CASSYWEGTYEQYF
NA	TRBV27	CASSLSEGADTQYF
NA	TRBV7-2	CASSLDGNIAGNTIYF
NA	TRBV13	CAGSESNRPEAFF